This TCR beta chain was captured by sequencing in a study of cytomegalovirus exposure and HLA in healthy donors. Study at large: The use of the same platform for the approximately 110 validation repertoires and the roughly 630 first-cohort repertoires was reported by a later analysis. General observations from the study: Reported results showed that the classifier diagnosed cytomegalovirus status with high specificity and sensitivity.

Concerning this clone itself: Its target is not known.

V dropped 0 bases and J dropped 3; count of bases not matched to a gene: 5. Germline CDR1 reads KGHSH; CDR2 reads LQKENI. CDR3 length equals 15 residues. Generated by immunoSEQ multiplex PCR, the TCRdb table keeps only in-frame clones and is missing some. The sample carries 150,000 or so clones, roughly 86% recorded once. The specimen was PBMCs. The TCR comes from a man aged 18 to 29 in good health and CMV-seropositive. The chain links TRBV18 to TRBJ2-7; TRBD1 matches at 7 bases. The CDR3 coding sequence is TGTGCCAGCTCACCACCGGGACAGCACTTCTACGAGCAGTACTTC. It is translated as CASSPPGQHFYEQYF.